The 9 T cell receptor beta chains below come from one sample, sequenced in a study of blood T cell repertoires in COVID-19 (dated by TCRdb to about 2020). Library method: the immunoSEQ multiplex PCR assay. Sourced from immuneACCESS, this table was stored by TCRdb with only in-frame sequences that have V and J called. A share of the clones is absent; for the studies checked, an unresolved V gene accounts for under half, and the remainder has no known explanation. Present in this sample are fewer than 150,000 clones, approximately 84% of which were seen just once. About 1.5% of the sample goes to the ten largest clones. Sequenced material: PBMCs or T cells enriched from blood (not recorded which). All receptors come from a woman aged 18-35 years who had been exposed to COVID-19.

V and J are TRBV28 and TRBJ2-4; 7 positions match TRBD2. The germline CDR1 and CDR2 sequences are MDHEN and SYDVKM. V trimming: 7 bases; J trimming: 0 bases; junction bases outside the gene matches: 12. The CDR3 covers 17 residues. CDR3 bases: TGTGCCAGCATCCCAGGGTTGGGGGGGAGAGCCAAAAACATTCAGTACTTC. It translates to CASIPGLGGRAKNIQYF. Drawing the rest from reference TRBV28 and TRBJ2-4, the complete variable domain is DVKVTQSSRYLVKRTGEKVFLECVQDMDHENMFWYRQDPGLGLRLIYFSYDVKMKEKGDIPEGYSVSREKKERFSLILESASTNQTSMYLCASIPGLGGRAKNIQYFGAGTRLSVL.

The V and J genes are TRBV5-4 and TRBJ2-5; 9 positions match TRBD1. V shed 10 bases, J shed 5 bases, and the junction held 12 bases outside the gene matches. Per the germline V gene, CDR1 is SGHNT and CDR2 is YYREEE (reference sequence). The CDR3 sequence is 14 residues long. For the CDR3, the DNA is TGTGCCGAGAGTACACAGGGGGCTAGTGAGACCCAGTACTTC. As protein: CAESTQGASETQYF.

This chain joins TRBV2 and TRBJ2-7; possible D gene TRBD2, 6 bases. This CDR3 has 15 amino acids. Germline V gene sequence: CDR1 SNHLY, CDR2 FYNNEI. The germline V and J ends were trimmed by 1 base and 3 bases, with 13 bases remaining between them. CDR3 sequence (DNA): TGTGCCAGCAGTGAAGAGGGCGGGAAAGGCTACGAGCAGTACTTC. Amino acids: CASSEEGGKGYEQYF.

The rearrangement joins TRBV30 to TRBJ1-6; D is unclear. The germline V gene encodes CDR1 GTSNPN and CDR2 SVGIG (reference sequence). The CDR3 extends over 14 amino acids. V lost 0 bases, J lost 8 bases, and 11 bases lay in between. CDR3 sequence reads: CAWSVLDVDSPLHF. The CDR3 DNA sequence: TGTGCCTGGAGTGTACTAGATGTGGATTCACCCCTCCACTTT. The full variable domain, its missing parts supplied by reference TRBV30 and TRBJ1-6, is SQTIHQWPATLVQPVGSPLSLECTVEGTSNPNLYWYRQAAGRGLQLLFYSVGIGQISSEVPQNLSASRPQDRQFILSSKKLLLSDSGFYLCAWSVLDVDSPLHFGNGTRLTVT.

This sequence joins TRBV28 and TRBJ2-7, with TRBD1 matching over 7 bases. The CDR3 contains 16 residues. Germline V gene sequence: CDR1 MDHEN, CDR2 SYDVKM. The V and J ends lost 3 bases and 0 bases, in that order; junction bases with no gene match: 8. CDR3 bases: TGTGCCAGCAGTTTCTCGACAGGGTTTCACTCCTACGAGCAGTACTTC. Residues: CASSFSTGFHSYEQYF.

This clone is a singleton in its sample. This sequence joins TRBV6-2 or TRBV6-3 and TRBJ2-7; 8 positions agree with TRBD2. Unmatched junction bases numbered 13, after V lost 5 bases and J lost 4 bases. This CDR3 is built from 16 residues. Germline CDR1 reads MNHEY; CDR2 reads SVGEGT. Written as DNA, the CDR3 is TGTGCCAGCAGTCCCCCCCCCGGGAGGGCCCATTACGAGCAGTACTTC. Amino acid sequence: CASSPPPGRAHYEQYF.

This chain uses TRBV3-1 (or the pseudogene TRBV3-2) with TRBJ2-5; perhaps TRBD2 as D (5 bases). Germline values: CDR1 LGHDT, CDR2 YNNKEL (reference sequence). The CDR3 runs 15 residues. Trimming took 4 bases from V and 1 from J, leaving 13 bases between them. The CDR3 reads CASSLFLAGQETQYF. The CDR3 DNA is TGTGCCAGCAGCCTCTTCCTGGCGGGCCAAGAGACCCAGTACTTC.

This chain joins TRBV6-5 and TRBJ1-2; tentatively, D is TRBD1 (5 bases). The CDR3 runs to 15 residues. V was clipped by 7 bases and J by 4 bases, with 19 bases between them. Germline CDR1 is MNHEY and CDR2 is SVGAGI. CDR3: CASKLTQGSGYGYTF. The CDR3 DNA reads TGTGCCAGCAAACTCACTCAGGGCTCAGGCTATGGCTACACCTTC.

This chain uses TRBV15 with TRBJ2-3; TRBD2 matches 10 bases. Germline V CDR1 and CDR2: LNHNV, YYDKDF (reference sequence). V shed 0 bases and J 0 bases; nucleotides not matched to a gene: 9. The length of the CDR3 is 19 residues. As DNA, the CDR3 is TGTGCCACCAGCAGAGATTACGAACTAGCGGGATCTAGCACAGATACGCAGTATTTT. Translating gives CATSRDYELAGSSTDTQYF.